This T cell receptor beta chain was sequenced for a study of blood T cell repertoires in COVID-19. The Seattle site enrolled patients during active infection and followed them longitudinally. Methods used by the authors: It was from reference gene primer amplification that nucleated cell counts were estimated. Profiled with immunoSEQ multiplex PCR; TCRdb holds only in-frame clones, not every one. V, J and clone size are taken as reported in that table, and D and trimming were inferred from the DNA itself. In the table there are under 250,000 clones, 80% to 95% of which are singletons. The CDR3 sequence is 15 residues long. Trimming took 6 bases from V and 2 from J; bases not matched to a gene: 6. Per the germline V gene, CDR1 is LGHDT and CDR2 is YNNKEL (reference sequence).

The sequencing sample was made of peripheral blood. The sequence came from a man aged 25 to 40 with COVID-19, enrolled during active disease. The genes are TRBV3-1 (or the pseudogene TRBV3-2) and TRBJ2-3, with TRBD2 matching over 9 bases. CDR3 loop: CASRRSGGPTDTQYF. CDR3 nucleotide sequence: TGTGCCAGCAGACGCAGCGGGGGGCCCACAGATACGCAGTATTTT.